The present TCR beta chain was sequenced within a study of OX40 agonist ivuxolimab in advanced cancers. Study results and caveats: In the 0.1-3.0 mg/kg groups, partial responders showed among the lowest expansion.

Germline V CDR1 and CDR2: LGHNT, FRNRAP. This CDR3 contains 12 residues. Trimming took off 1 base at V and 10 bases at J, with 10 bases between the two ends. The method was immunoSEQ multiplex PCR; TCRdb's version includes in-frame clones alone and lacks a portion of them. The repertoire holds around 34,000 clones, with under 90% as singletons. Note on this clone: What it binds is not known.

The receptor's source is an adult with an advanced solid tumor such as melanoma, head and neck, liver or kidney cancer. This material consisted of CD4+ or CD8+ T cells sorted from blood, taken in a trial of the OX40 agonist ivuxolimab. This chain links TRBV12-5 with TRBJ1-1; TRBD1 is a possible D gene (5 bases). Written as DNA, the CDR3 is TGTGCTAGTGGTTTGGAAGCAGGGATAGCTTTCTTT. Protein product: CASGLEAGIAFF.